These 8 T cell receptor beta chains came from one sample sequenced in a study of patients and donors after allogeneic stem cell transplantation. In TCRdb, the RT-PCR reads were re-called with MiXCR into one record per CDR3 protein. The sample holds about 160,000 distinct CDR3 sequences; about a quarter are singletons and the top ten take more than 25%. Sequencing input: blood, either unsorted or a sorted T cell fraction (not recorded which). The receptors were sampled from a human donor who was either an allogeneic HSCT recipient or a stem cell or donor lymphocyte infusion donor (not recorded which). It is not recorded whose cells these are; they may come from a transplant donor.

Only a few counts were recorded for this clonotype. The chain is built from TRBV12-3 or TRBV12-4 and TRBJ2-5, with 7 bases identical to TRBD2. The V segment lost 0 bases and the J segment 5 bases; nucleotides outside the gene matches: 6. CDR3 length: 15 amino acids. Here the CDR3 reads CASSLAPTSVETQYF. CDR3 in DNA: TGTGCCAGCAGTTTAGCCCCAACTAGCGTTGAGACCCAGTACTTC.

This chain links TRBV25-1 with TRBJ2-3; D is unclear. The germline V and J ends were trimmed by 0 bases and 0 bases, with 7 bases remaining between them. There are 15 residues in the CDR3. CDR1 and CDR2 from the germline V gene are MGHDK and SYGVNS. The CDR3 DNA reads as TGTGCCAGCAGTGAATATTCGGGCAGCACAGATACGCAGTATTTT. As protein: CASSEYSGSTDTQYF. The entire variable domain, with the rest obtained from reference TRBV25-1 and TRBJ2-3, is as follows: EADIYQTPRYLVIGTGKKITLECSQTMGHDKMYWYQQDPGMELHLIHYSYGVNSTEKGDLSSESTVSRIRTEHFPLTLESARPSHTSQYLCASSEYSGSTDTQYFGPGTRLTVL.

This clonotype was detected only a few times. This chain connects TRBV12-3 or TRBV12-4 to TRBJ2-7, with D tentatively TRBD2 (5 bases). The V and J ends lost 4 bases and 5 bases respectively, with 15 bases between them. The CDR3 consists of 14 residues. The CDR3 reads CASSSGGGVDEQYF. Here the CDR3 DNA reads TGTGCCAGCAGTTCTGGAGGTGGAGTCGACGAGCAGTACTTC.

The chain employs TRBV4-3 and TRBJ2-7; 9 nucleotides line up with TRBD1. Germline trimming cut 0 bases from V and 3 bases from J; bases unmatched to any gene: 6. The CDR3 loop spans 16 amino acids. CDR1 is LGHNA and CDR2 is YSLEER in the germline V gene. The CDR3 spells CASSQDGVGQGYEQYF. The CDR3 nucleotides are TGCGCCAGCAGCCAAGATGGGGTGGGACAGGGCTACGAGCAGTACTTC.

The chain combines TRBV12-3 or TRBV12-4 with TRBJ2-4, with 8 bases that match TRBD1. The trim removed 6 bases at V and 0 bases at J, leaving 4 bases unmatched. This CDR3 has 15 residues. CDR3 DNA: TGTGCCAGCAGAGAGACAGGGGCAGCCAAAAACATTCAGTACTTC. Encoded protein: CASRETGAAKNIQYF.

This clonotype was counted only a few times. The J gene is TRBJ1-2, the V gene TRBV7-4; D possibly corresponds to TRBD1 (5 bases). From germline, CDR1 is SGHVT and CDR2 SQSDAQ. There are 15 residues in the CDR3. Trimming cost V 5 bases and J 4 bases, with 17 bases left between them. CDR3: CASSPPRGVGYGYTF. CDR3 nucleotides: TGTGCCAGCAGCCCGCCCAGAGGGGTAGGCTATGGCTACACCTTC.

V usage is TRBV14 and J usage is TRBJ2-3; D perhaps matches TRBD2 (5 bases). Germline CDR1 and CDR2: SGHDN and FVKESK. Trimming pared 0 bases from V and 0 bases from J, leaving 10 bases between. This CDR3 is 16 amino acids long. Here the CDR3 reads CASSQDVQRSTDTQYF. The DNA of the CDR3 is TGTGCCAGCAGCCAAGATGTCCAGCGGAGCACAGATACGCAGTATTTT.

The table lists this clonotype with many counts. The chain combines TRBV5-1 with TRBJ1-1; no firm D call. The germline V gene has CDR1 SGHRS and CDR2 YFSETQ. V was shortened by 4 bases and J by 0 bases, with 10 bases between the two germline ends. The CDR3 loop spans 14 amino acids. The CDR3 loop reads CASSRGFMNTEAFF. In DNA form, the CDR3 reads TGCGCCAGCAGCCGAGGATTCATGAACACTGAAGCTTTCTTT.